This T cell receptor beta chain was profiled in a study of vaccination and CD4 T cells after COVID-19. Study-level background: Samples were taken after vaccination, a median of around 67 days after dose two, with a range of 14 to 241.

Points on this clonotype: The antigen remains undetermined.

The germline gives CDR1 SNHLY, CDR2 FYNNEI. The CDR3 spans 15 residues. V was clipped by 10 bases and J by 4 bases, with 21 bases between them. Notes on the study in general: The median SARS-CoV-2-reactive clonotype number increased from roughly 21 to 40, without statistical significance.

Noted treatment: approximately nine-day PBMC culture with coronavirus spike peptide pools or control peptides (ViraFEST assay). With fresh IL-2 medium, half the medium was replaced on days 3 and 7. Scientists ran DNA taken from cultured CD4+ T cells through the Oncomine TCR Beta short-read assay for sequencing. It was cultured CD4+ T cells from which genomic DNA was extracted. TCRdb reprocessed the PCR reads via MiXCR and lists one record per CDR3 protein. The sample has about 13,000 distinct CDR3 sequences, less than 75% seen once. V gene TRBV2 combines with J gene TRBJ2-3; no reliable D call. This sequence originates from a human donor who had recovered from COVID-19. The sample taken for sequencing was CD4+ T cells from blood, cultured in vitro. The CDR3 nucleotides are TGTGCCATCGCCTTTTTACCTAATGGGGCAGATACGCAGTATTTT. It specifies CAIAFLPNGADTQYF.